This T cell receptor beta chain was sequenced for a study of shared clonotypes between healthy human individuals. Across the study: Three plates each covered CD4 naive and memory; CD8 naive two, CD8 memory one. Findings and caveats of the study: Four donors showed sharing of approximately 5% of naive CD4 clonotypes. Clonotypes not shared had lower generation probabilities than those common to all four donors.

CDR3 length equals 14 residues. V was trimmed by 5 bases and J by 3 bases, leaving 13 bases between them. Germline V lookup: CDR1 SGHRS, CDR2 YFSETQ. Sequencing used immunoSEQ multiplex PCR; TCRdb keeps in-frame clones, though not all of them. The sample includes some 2,000,000 clones, approximately 94% of them seen just once. Comments on this clone: Its cognate antigen is unknown. Other DNA sequences in this sample translate to the same CDR3.

The sequence was obtained from a man younger than 35 in good health. The sequencing input was naive CD4+ T cells sorted from blood. Subset indicated: CD45RA+ positively selected. The chain recombines TRBV5-1 with TRBJ2-3, with a tentative D call TRBD2 (5 bases). The CDR3 DNA reads TGCGCCAGCAGTTTCGGTGAGGGAACAGATACGCAGTATTTT. Translating it yields CASSFGEGTDTQYF.